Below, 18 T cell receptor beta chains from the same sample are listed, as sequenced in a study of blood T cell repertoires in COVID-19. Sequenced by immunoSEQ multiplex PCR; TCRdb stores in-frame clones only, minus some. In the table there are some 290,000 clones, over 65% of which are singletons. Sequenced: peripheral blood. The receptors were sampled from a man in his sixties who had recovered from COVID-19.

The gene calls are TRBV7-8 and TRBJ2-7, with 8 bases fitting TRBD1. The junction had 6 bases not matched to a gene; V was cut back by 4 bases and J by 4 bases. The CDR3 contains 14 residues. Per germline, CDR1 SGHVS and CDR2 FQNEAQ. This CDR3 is CASSWTGYLYEQYF. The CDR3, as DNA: TGTGCCAGCAGCTGGACAGGGTATCTTTACGAGCAGTACTTC.

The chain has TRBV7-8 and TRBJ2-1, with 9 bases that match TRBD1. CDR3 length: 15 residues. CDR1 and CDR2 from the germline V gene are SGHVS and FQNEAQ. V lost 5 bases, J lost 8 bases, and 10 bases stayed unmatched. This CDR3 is CASSNRDRAAYEQFF. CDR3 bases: TGTGCCAGCAGCAACCGGGACAGGGCGGCCTATGAGCAGTTCTTC.

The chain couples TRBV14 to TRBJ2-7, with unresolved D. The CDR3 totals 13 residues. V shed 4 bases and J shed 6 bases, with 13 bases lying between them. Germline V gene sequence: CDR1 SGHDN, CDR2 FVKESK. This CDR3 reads CASSLQPVGEQYF. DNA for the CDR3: TGTGCCAGCAGCCTACAGCCCGTAGGCGAGCAGTACTTC. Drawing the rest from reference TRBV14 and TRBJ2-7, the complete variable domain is EAGVTQFPSHSVIEKGQTVTLRCDPISGHDNLYWYRRVMGKEIKFLLHFVKESKQDESGMPNNRFLAERTGGTYSTLKVQPAELEDSGVYFCASSLQPVGEQYFGPGTRLTVT.

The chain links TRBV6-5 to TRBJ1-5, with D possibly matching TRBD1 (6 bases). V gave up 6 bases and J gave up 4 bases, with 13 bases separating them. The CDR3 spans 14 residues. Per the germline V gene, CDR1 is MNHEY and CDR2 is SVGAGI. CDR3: CASSPRGGNQPQHF. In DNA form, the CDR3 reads TGTGCCAGCAGCCCAAGGGGGGGGAATCAGCCCCAGCATTTT.

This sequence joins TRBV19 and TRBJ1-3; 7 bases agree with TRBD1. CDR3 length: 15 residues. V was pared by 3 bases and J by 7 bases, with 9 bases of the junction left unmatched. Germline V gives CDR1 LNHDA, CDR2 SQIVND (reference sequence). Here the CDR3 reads CASSIRQGFGNTIYF. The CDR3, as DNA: TGTGCCAGTAGTATCCGACAGGGTTTTGGGAACACCATATATTTT.

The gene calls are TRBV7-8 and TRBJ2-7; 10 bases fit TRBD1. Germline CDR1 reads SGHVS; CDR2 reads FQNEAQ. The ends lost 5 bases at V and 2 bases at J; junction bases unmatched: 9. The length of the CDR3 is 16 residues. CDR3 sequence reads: CASSPRQGATTYEQYF. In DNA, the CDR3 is TGTGCCAGCAGCCCTCGACAGGGGGCGACGACCTACGAGCAGTACTTC.

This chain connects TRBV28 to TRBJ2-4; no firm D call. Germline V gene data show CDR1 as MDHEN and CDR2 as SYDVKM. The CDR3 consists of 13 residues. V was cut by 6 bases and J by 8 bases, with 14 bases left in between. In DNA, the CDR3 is TGTGCCAGCAGCCAAACCGGGTTCCACATTCAGTACTTC. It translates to CASSQTGFHIQYF.

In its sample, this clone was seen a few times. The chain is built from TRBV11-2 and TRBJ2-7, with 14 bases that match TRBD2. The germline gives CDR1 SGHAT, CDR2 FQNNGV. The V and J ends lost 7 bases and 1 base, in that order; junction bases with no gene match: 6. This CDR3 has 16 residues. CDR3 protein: CASTGLAGGSSYEQYF. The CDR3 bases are TGTGCCAGCACAGGACTAGCGGGAGGTTCGTCCTACGAGCAGTACTTC.

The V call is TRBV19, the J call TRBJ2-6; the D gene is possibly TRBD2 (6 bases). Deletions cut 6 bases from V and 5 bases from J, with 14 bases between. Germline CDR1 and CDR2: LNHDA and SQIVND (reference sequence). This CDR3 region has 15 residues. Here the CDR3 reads CASRPGAGWANVLTF. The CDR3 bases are TGTGCCAGTAGGCCCGGGGCGGGGTGGGCCAACGTCCTGACTTTC.

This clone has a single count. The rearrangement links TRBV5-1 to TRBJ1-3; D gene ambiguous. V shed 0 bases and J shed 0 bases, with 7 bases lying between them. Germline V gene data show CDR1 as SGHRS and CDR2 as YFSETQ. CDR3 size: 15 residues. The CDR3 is CASSLDGNSGNTIYF. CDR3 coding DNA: TGCGCCAGCAGCTTGGACGGGAACTCTGGAAACACCATATATTTT.

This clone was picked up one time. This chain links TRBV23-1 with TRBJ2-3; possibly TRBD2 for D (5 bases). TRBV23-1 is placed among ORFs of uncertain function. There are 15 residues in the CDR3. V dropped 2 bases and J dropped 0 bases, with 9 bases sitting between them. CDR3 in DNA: TGCGCCAGCAGTCAAAGGAGGCCTAGCACAGATACGCAGTATTTT. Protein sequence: CASSQRRPSTDTQYF.

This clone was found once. Here the CDR3 DNA reads TGTGCCAGCAGTTCTAGACTAGCGGGGGTATATAGGGAGACCCAGTACTTC. Its translation: CASSSRLAGVYRETQYF. The chain carries TRBV27 and TRBJ2-5; 12 positions match TRBD2. Germline assignment: CDR1 MNHEY and CDR2 SMNVEV (reference sequence). J lost 5 bases, V lost 4 bases, and 11 bases had no gene match. This CDR3 spans 17 amino acids.

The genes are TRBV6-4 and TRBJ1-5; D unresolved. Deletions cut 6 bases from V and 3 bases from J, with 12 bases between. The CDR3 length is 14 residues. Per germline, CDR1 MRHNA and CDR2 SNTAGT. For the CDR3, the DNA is TGTGCCAGCAGGGCGGTACGGGACAATCAGCCCCAGCATTTT. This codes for CASRAVRDNQPQHF.

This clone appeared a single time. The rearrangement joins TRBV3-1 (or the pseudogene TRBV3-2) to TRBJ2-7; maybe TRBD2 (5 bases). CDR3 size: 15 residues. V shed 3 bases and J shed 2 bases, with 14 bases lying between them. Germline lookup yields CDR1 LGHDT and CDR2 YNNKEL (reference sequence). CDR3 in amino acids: CASSHKRQPTYEQYF. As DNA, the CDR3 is TGTGCCAGCAGCCATAAGCGGCAACCTACCTACGAGCAGTACTTC.

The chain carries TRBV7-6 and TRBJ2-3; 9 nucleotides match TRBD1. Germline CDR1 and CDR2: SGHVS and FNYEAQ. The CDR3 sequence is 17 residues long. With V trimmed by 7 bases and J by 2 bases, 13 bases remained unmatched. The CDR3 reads CASKEGTGTESTDTQYF. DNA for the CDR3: TGTGCCAGCAAAGAAGGGACAGGGACTGAATCCACAGATACGCAGTATTTT.

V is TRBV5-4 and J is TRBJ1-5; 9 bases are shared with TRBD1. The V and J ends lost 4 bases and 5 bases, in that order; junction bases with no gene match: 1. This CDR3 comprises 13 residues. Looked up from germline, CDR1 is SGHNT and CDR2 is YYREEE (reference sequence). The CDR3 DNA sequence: TGTGCCAGCAGCCGGGACAGGGATCAGCCCCAGCATTTT. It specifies CASSRDRDQPQHF.

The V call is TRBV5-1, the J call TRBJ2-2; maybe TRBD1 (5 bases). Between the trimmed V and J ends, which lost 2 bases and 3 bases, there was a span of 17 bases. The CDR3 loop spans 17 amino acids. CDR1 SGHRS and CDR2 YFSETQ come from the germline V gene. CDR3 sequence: CASSLAPVGADTGELFF. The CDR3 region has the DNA TGCGCCAGCAGCTTAGCCCCTGTAGGGGCGGACACCGGGGAGCTGTTTTTT.

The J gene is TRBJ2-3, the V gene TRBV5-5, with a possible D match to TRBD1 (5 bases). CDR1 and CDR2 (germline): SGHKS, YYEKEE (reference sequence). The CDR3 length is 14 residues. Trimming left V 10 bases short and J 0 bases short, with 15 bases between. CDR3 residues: CASHGAVSTDTQYF. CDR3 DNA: TGTGCCTCTCATGGGGCCGTGAGCACAGATACGCAGTATTTT.